This T cell receptor beta chain derives from a study of identical twins. This clonotype was seen more than once but under ten times. Its antigen is undetermined. MiXCR was run by TCRdb on the 5' RACE reads, yielding one entry per CDR3 protein. The sample lists approximately 210,000 distinct CDR3 sequences, roughly 7.1% occurring once. Study-level results: For monozygotic twins, models underestimated out-of-frame TCR alpha sharing.

Germline V gene lookup returns CDR1 SEHNR and CDR2 FQNEAQ (reference sequence). V dropped 4 bases and J dropped 7 bases, with 14 bases sitting between them. The CDR3 extends over 15 amino acids. This sample was also put to use in a study of T cells expressing NK-cell markers.

Sample: CD8+ T cells sorted from blood. This receptor was obtained from a woman aged 18-35 years in good health. The V call is TRBV7-9, the J call TRBJ1-6; perhaps TRBD1 as D (6 bases). Here the CDR3 reads CASSSPQGRNSPLHF. The CDR3 DNA is TGTGCCAGCAGCTCCCCTCAGGGGAGGAATTCACCCCTCCACTTT.